Listed here are 26 T cell receptor beta chains from one sample, sequenced in a study of T cells in localized non-small cell lung cancer. The protocol was immunoSEQ multiplex PCR, while the TCRdb copy is restricted to in-frame clones and leaves out a portion. The data show about 64,000 clones, about four fifths seen once. The sequencing used PBMCs, collected before any cancer treatment. The receptor source for this set is a man aged 35-69 years with stage II lung adenocarcinoma.

The gene calls are TRBV30 and TRBJ1-5; D is uncertain. This CDR3 has 15 amino acids. Germline-derived CDR1 and CDR2 are GTSNPN and SVGIG (reference sequence). The germline V and J ends were trimmed by 1 base and 3 bases, with 13 bases remaining between them. The CDR3 sequence is CAWSAAGFPNQPQHF. CDR3 bases: TGTGCCTGGAGTGCCGCGGGGTTTCCCAATCAGCCCCAGCATTTT.

The rearrangement links TRBV30 to TRBJ2-3; D might be TRBD1 (6 bases). This CDR3 has 13 amino acids. From germline, CDR1 is GTSNPN and CDR2 SVGIG (reference sequence). The ends were cut back, 1 base at V and 9 bases at J, with 14 bases in the middle. The CDR3 protein is CAWSASGTPTQYF. The CDR3 DNA sequence: TGTGCCTGGAGTGCATCCGGGACACCCACGCAGTATTTT.

The CDR3 reads CASTPGSGRSSYNEQFF. The CDR3 DNA is TGTGCCAGCACCCCCGGGAGCGGGAGGTCCTCCTACAATGAGCAGTTCTTC. The chain couples TRBV7-9 to TRBJ2-1; the match to TRBD2 covers 9 bases. The germline gives CDR1 SEHNR, CDR2 FQNEAQ (reference sequence). The CDR3 is 17 amino acids. The J segment lost 0 bases and the V segment lost 7 bases, leaving 10 bases of the junction unmatched.

The chain has TRBV12-5 and TRBJ2-2; 8 bases line up with TRBD2. The CDR3 is 15 amino acids. Germline CDR1 LGHNT, CDR2 FRNRAP. V was pared by 0 bases and J by 6 bases, with 3 bases of the junction left unmatched. The CDR3 region is CASGLVRLASGELFF. The CDR3 nucleotides read TGTGCTAGTGGTTTGGTACGACTAGCGTCCGGGGAGCTGTTTTTT.

The V and J genes are TRBV30 and TRBJ1-3, with D perhaps TRBD1 (5 bases). V gave up 2 bases and J gave up 1 base, with 6 bases separating them. This CDR3 has 13 amino acids. Germline-derived CDR1 and CDR2 are GTSNPN and SVGIG (reference sequence). The CDR3 sequence is CAWSQGSGNTIYF. CDR3 DNA: TGTGCCTGGAGTCAGGGTTCTGGAAACACCATATATTTT.

The chain links TRBV9 to TRBJ2-2, with TRBD2 identical over 9 bases. The length of the CDR3 is 16 residues. The V gene's germline CDR1 is SGDLS and CDR2 YYNGEE. Unmatched junction bases numbered 4, after V lost 4 bases and J lost 0 bases. The CDR3 sequence is CASSSPSGTNTGELFF. The CDR3, as DNA: TGTGCCAGCAGCTCACCTAGCGGGACGAACACCGGGGAGCTGTTTTTT. Full variable domain (remainder filled in from reference TRBV9 and TRBJ2-2): DSGVTQTPKHLITATGQRVTLRCSPRSGDLSVYWYQQSLDQGLQFLIQYYNGEERAKGNILERFSAQQFPDLHSELNLSSLELGDSALYFCASSSPSGTNTGELFFGEGSRLTVL.

The chain combines TRBV7-2 with TRBJ1-1; 9 bases are shared with TRBD1. With V trimmed by 4 bases and J by 6 bases, 3 bases remained unmatched. The CDR3 sequence is 13 residues long. Looked up from germline, CDR1 is SGHTA and CDR2 is FQGNSA. In nucleotides, the CDR3 is TGTGCCAGCAGCTCCCGACAGGGGGCTGAAGCTTTCTTT. As protein: CASSSRQGAEAFF. Drawing the rest from reference TRBV7-2 and TRBJ1-1, the complete variable domain is GAGVSQSPSNKVTEKGKDVELRCDPISGHTALYWYRQSLGQGLEFLIYFQGNSAPDKSGLPSDRFSAERTGGSVSTLTIQRTQQEDSAVYLCASSSRQGAEAFFGQGTRLTVV.

The chain couples TRBV30 to TRBJ2-1, with TRBD1 matching over 7 bases. V shed 4 bases and J 5 bases; nucleotides not matched to a gene: 5. Looked up from germline, CDR1 is GTSNPN and CDR2 is SVGIG (reference sequence). The CDR3 contains 13 residues. The CDR3 spells CAWIPGQNNEQFF. The CDR3 region has the DNA TGTGCCTGGATTCCGGGACAGAACAATGAGCAGTTCTTC.

This clone was recorded a few times. This sequence joins TRBV7-9 and TRBJ1-1, with D tentatively TRBD1 (6 bases). V lost 2 bases, J lost 5 bases, and 12 bases lay in between. Germline CDR1 and CDR2: SEHNR and FQNEAQ (reference sequence). There are 14 residues in the CDR3. CDR3 amino acids: CASSLTRGRTEAFF. CDR3 nucleotides: TGTGCCAGCAGCTTAACGAGGGGGAGGACTGAAGCTTTCTTT.

The rearrangement uses TRBV10-3 and TRBJ1-3; D is unresolved. V shed 0 bases and J shed 2 bases, with 2 bases lying between them. The CDR3 extends over 13 amino acids. The germline V gene encodes CDR1 ENHRY and CDR2 SYGVKD. The CDR3 region has the DNA TGTGCCATCAGTGAGTCGACTGGAAACACCATATATTTT. Translated: CAISESTGNTIYF.

The chain carries TRBV2 and TRBJ2-3; TRBD2 matches at 15 bases. The junction had 7 bases not matched to a gene; V was cut back by 7 bases and J by 8 bases. The CDR3 runs to 15 residues. In germline, CDR1 is SNHLY, CDR2 FYNNEI. The CDR3 region is CASNPRTSGRVTQYF. The CDR3 coding sequence is TGTGCCAGCAATCCGCGGACTAGCGGGAGGGTTACGCAGTATTTT.

V is TRBV6-5 and J is TRBJ1-1, with unresolved D. This CDR3 comprises 13 residues. The germline V gene has CDR1 MNHEY and CDR2 SVGAGI. The ends were cut back, 6 bases at V and 1 base at J, with 9 bases in the middle. The CDR3 DNA follows: TGTGCCAGCAGCTTTACAACGAACACTGAAGCTTTCTTT. It translates to CASSFTTNTEAFF.

The chain links TRBV2 to TRBJ2-7; 10 nucleotides match TRBD1. This CDR3 spans 14 amino acids. From germline, CDR1 is SNHLY and CDR2 FYNNEI. V was clipped by 7 bases and J by 5 bases; unmatched bases: 8. Here the CDR3 DNA reads TGTGCCAGCAAGAGACAGGGGGCAGGCAACGAGCAGTACTTC. The encoded protein is CASKRQGAGNEQYF.

In the case of this clone: This same CDR3 is encoded by further DNA sequences in the sample. This rearrangement joins TRBV15 to TRBJ1-1; D is undetermined. CDR1 is LNHNV, CDR2 YYDKDF, per germline (reference sequence). Trimming removed 2 bases from V and 0 bases from J, with 4 bases in between. This CDR3 spans 13 amino acids. The CDR3 sequence: CATSRPLNTEAFF. The CDR3 bases are TGTGCCACCAGCAGACCTTTGAACACTGAAGCTTTCTTT.

Regarding this clone: At one end, the junction sequence differs from germline, possibly due to a read error. The V gene is TRBV12-5, the J gene TRBJ1-2; D gene unclear. In germline, CDR1 is LGHNT, CDR2 FRNRAP. CDR3 length equals 11 residues. The CDR3: CASGLVQERLF. The CDR3, as DNA: TGTGCTAGTGGTTTGGTCCAGGAAAGGCTTTTC. Full variable domain (remainder filled in from reference TRBV12-5 and TRBJ1-2): DARVTQTPRHKVTEMGQEVTMRCQPILGHNTVFWYRQTMMQGLELLAYFRNRAPLDDSGMPKDRFSAEMPDATLATLKIQPSEPRDSAVYFCASGLVQERLFGSGTRLTVV.

This sequence joins TRBV6-1 and TRBJ2-7; D may be TRBD1 (5 bases). The CDR3 runs to 10 residues. V lost 9 bases and J 3 bases, leaving 6 bases between the germline ends. CDR1 is MNHNS and CDR2 is SASEGT in the germline V gene. This CDR3 reads CASDSYEQYF. CDR3 sequence (DNA): TGTGCCAGTGACAGCTACGAGCAGTACTTC.

The rearrangement uses TRBV7-8 and TRBJ1-2; unclear D gene. The V and J ends lost 1 base and 8 bases respectively, with 14 bases between them. This CDR3 has 14 residues. Germline V gene lookup returns CDR1 SGHVS and CDR2 FQNEAQ. CDR3 residues: CASSLVGNGEGYTF. CDR3 nucleotides: TGTGCCAGCAGCTTAGTGGGTAATGGGGAAGGCTACACCTTC.

This clone has just one count. V is TRBV13 and J is TRBJ2-6; D may match TRBD1 or TRBD2 (6 bases each). The CDR3 length is 17 residues. Germline V CDR1 and CDR2: PRHDT, FYEKMQ (reference sequence). V lost 3 bases, J lost 0 bases, and 12 bases lay in between. CDR3 loop: CASSFRGRSSGANVLTF. DNA for the CDR3: TGTGCCAGCAGCTTCCGGGGGCGGAGCTCTGGGGCCAACGTCCTGACTTTC.

The V call is TRBV18, the J call TRBJ1-1, with 7 bases matching TRBD1. This CDR3 region has 13 residues. Germline assignment: CDR1 KGHSH and CDR2 LQKENI. V lost 8 bases to trimming and J lost 3 bases; unmatched junction nucleotides: 6. CDR3 protein: CASRQGLDTEAFF. CDR3 DNA: TGTGCCAGCAGACAGGGTTTGGACACTGAAGCTTTCTTT.

In its sample, this clone was seen once. V gene TRBV9 combines with J gene TRBJ1-4; a possible D gene is TRBD1 (5 bases). Trimming removed 4 bases at V and 7 bases at J, with 14 bases between. This CDR3 spans 14 amino acids. From germline, CDR1 is SGDLS and CDR2 YYNGEE. The CDR3 DNA sequence: TGTGCCAGCAGCCCTGCCGGGGGGAGTGAAAAACTGTTTTTT. This encodes CASSPAGGSEKLFF.

This chain joins TRBV11-3 and TRBJ1-5, with a tentative D call TRBD1 (6 bases). Trimming shortened V by 5 bases and J by 7 bases, and 18 bases separated the two germline ends. Looked up from germline, CDR1 is SGHNT and CDR2 is YENEEA. This CDR3 region has 15 residues. The CDR3 here is CASSQEGGAGQPQHF. CDR3 bases: TGTGCCAGCAGCCAAGAGGGGGGGGCCGGGCAGCCCCAGCATTTT. The complete variable domain, with remaining parts taken from reference TRBV11-3 and TRBJ1-5, reads EAGVVQSPRYKIIEKKQPVAFWCNPISGHNTLYWYLQNLGQGPELLIRYENEEAVDDSQLPKDRFSAERLKGVDSTLKIQPAELGDSAVYLCASSQEGGAGQPQHFGDGTRLSIL.

The chain links TRBV9 to TRBJ2-5; D is ambiguous. The germline gives CDR1 SGDLS, CDR2 YYNGEE. The CDR3 sequence is 15 residues long. Trimming cost V 4 bases and J 1 base, with 14 bases left between them. The CDR3 bases are TGTGCCAGCAGCCCTACCTTAGAGGTCCAAGAGACCCAGTACTTC. Encoded protein: CASSPTLEVQETQYF.

The chain is built from TRBV7-2 and TRBJ2-2, with a weak D call TRBD1 (6 bases). V lost 2 bases to trimming and J lost 0 bases, with 7 bases between them. The CDR3 loop spans 15 amino acids. Germline-derived CDR1 and CDR2 are SGHTA and FQGNSA. Here the CDR3 DNA reads TGTGCCAGCAGCTTAAGACAGGCGAACACCGGGGAGCTGTTTTTT. Its translation: CASSLRQANTGELFF.

The chain couples TRBV5-4 to TRBJ2-3, with D unresolved. Germline CDR1 SGHNT, CDR2 YYREEE (reference sequence). V gave up 0 bases and J gave up 2 bases, with 10 bases separating them. The CDR3 covers 15 residues. CDR3 amino acids: CASSLDPTATDTQYF. The CDR3 nucleotides are TGTGCCAGCAGCTTGGATCCTACCGCCACAGATACGCAGTATTTT.

This chain links TRBV11-3 with TRBJ1-1; the D is unclear. The germline CDR1 and CDR2 sequences are SGHNT and YENEEA. The V gene lost 8 bases and the J gene lost 4 bases, with 17 bases spanning the gap. This CDR3 is built from 14 residues. In nucleotides, the CDR3 is TGTGCCAGCCGAAGGGCAGGTGGCGGCACTGAAGCTTTCTTT. It specifies CASRRAGGGTEAFF.

V usage is TRBV18 and J usage is TRBJ2-1, with 7 bases that match TRBD1. Trimming at V came to 0 bases and at J to 5 bases, leaving 10 bases not matched to a gene. This CDR3 is built from 17 residues. Germline V lookup: CDR1 KGHSH, CDR2 LQKENI. CDR3 DNA: TGTGCCAGCTCACCACCCATGGGACAGCTTACTCACAATGAGCAGTTCTTC. This translates into CASSPPMGQLTHNEQFF. The entire variable domain, with the rest obtained from reference TRBV18 and TRBJ2-1, is as follows: NAGVMQNPRHLVRRRGQEARLRCSPMKGHSHVYWYRQLPEEGLKFMVYLQKENIIDESGMPKERFSAEFPKEGPSILRIQQVVRGDSAAYFCASSPPMGQLTHNEQFFGPGTRLTVL.